The entry below describes one T cell receptor (beta chain). Antigen unknown. These data originate in a study of OX40 agonist ivuxolimab in advanced cancers. Regarding the study as a whole: Some nonresponders also had low normalized T-cell clonal expansion.

The germline CDR1 and CDR2 sequences are SGHTA and FQGNSA. V was clipped by 3 bases and J by 3 bases, with 8 bases between them. The CDR3 has 14 residues. The data were produced by immunoSEQ multiplex PCR, yet TCRdb's version contains in-frame clones alone and is incomplete. The sample shows tens of thousands of clones, 85% to 90% of them seen only once. The sequencing used CD4+ or CD8+ T cells sorted from blood, collected in a trial of the OX40 agonist ivuxolimab. This chain joins TRBV7-2 and TRBJ2-2, with a possible D match to TRBD2 (5 bases). The sequence was collected from an adult with an advanced solid tumor such as melanoma, head and neck, liver or kidney cancer. The DNA for the CDR3 is TGTGCCAGCAGCTTCGGGGTGGACACCGGGGAGCTGTTTTTT. Its protein is CASSFGVDTGELFF. The whole variable domain, filled in from reference TRBV7-2 and TRBJ2-2, reads GAGVSQSPSNKVTEKGKDVELRCDPISGHTALYWYRQSLGQGLEFLIYFQGNSAPDKSGLPSDRFSAERTGGSVSTLTIQRTQQEDSAVYLCASSFGVDTGELFFGEGSRLTVL.